The 15 T cell receptor beta chains listed next were all sequenced from one sample in a study of shared clonotypes between healthy human individuals. Produced via immunoSEQ multiplex PCR; TCRdb's table is partial and in-frame only. The table has over 2 million clones, roughly 94% seen once; the top ten hold roughly 1%. CD8 cells classed as naive were CD45RO-negative and positively selected for CCR7, excluding terminally differentiated effector memory CD45RA+ cells. The sample comprised naive CD8+ T cells sorted from blood. These receptors all stem from a man in his late teens or twenties in good health.

This chain links TRBV27 with TRBJ1-6; perhaps TRBD1 as D (6 bases). CDR1 and CDR2 from the germline V gene are MNHEY and SMNVEV (reference sequence). This CDR3 contains 14 residues. Trimming shortened V by 2 bases and J by 10 bases, and 12 bases separated the two germline ends. The CDR3 is CASSLQGMGSPLHF. The CDR3 DNA sequence: TGTGCCAGCAGTTTACAGGGGATGGGGTCACCCCTCCACTTT.

As to this clone: This sample also contains other DNA sequences that code for the same CDR3. The chain is built from TRBV13 and TRBJ2-5, with D perhaps TRBD1 (5 bases). CDR1 is PRHDT and CDR2 is FYEKMQ in the germline V gene (reference sequence). Trimming pared 4 bases from V and 1 base from J, leaving 7 bases between. This CDR3 has 13 residues. The DNA of the CDR3 is TGTGCCAGCAGCTCCGACAGCCAAGAGACCCAGTACTTC. Translating it yields CASSSDSQETQYF.

The CDR3 is CASSLQPLYEQYF. The CDR3 nucleotides read TGTGCCAGCAGCCTCCAACCCCTCTACGAGCAGTACTTC. The chain couples TRBV9 to TRBJ2-7; no clear D. This CDR3 region has 13 residues. Trimming took 4 bases from V and 3 from J, leaving 11 bases between them. CDR1 is SGDLS, CDR2 YYNGEE, per germline.

This clone was seen once. This rearrangement joins TRBV15 to TRBJ1-3; perhaps TRBD1 as D (6 bases). The CDR3 has 17 amino acids. CDR1 and CDR2 (germline): LNHNV, YYDKDF (reference sequence). V was cut by 0 bases and J by 0 bases, with 12 bases left in between. CDR3 residues: CATSRETGPSSGNTIYF. CDR3 DNA: TGTGCCACCAGCAGAGAGACAGGTCCGAGCTCTGGAAACACCATATATTTT.

The genes are TRBV27 and TRBJ2-5; 10 bases fit TRBD1. The CDR3 loop spans 13 amino acids. The V gene end was trimmed by 8 bases and the J gene end by 3 bases; junction bases not matched to a gene: 3. In germline, CDR1 is MNHEY, CDR2 SMNVEV (reference sequence). CDR3 nucleotides: TGTGCCAGCGCCGGGACAGGGGAAGAGACCCAGTACTTC. Translation gives CASAGTGEETQYF.

The gene calls are TRBV7-6 and TRBJ2-7; 8 bases line up with TRBD1. V was pared by 5 bases and J by 6 bases, with 6 bases of the junction left unmatched. Germline V gene lookup returns CDR1 SGHVS and CDR2 FNYEAQ. The length of the CDR3 is 13 residues. The CDR3 sequence: CASSPTGAFEQYF. CDR3 nucleotides: TGTGCCAGCAGCCCGACAGGGGCCTTCGAGCAGTACTTC.

Comments on this clone: One end of the junction does not line up with germline, which may come from a read error. J is TRBJ2-1 and V is TRBV7-7; D unclear. This CDR3 region has 15 residues. The germline V gene has CDR1 SSHAT and CDR2 FNYEAQ (reference sequence). In DNA, the CDR3 is TGTGCTAGCAGCTTAGGGCAGGAAATCTACAATGAGCAGTTCTTC. Its protein product is CASSLGQEIYNEQFF.

The chain recombines TRBV10-1 with TRBJ1-1, with 7 bases that match TRBD1. Looked up from germline, CDR1 is WNHNN and CDR2 is SYGVQD (reference sequence). This CDR3 is 19 amino acids long. The J segment lost 0 bases and the V segment lost 11 bases, leaving 24 bases of the junction unmatched. CDR3 sequence: CAPKRPRQLKDRMNTEAFF. DNA for the CDR3: TGCGCCCCCAAAAGGCCCCGTCAGTTGAAGGACAGGATGAACACTGAAGCTTTCTTT.

The chain couples TRBV25-1 to TRBJ1-3; D is possibly TRBD1 (5 bases). CDR1 is MGHDK and CDR2 is SYGVNS in the germline V gene. V dropped 7 bases and J dropped 0 bases, with 13 bases sitting between them. This CDR3 spans 15 amino acids. The CDR3 protein is CASNLGRLSGNTIYF. CDR3 DNA: TGTGCCAGCAATTTGGGACGCCTCTCTGGAAACACCATATATTTT.

The chain has TRBV4-3 and TRBJ2-7; D is tentatively TRBD1 or TRBD2 (5 bases each). CDR1 and CDR2 (germline): LGHNA, YSLEER. V lost 0 bases, J lost 2 bases, and 17 bases lay in between. The CDR3 totals 17 residues. CDR3 nucleotide sequence: TGCGCCAGCAGCCAAGAGGCCGGGACCGAGGCCCCCTACGAGCAGTACTTC. Its translation: CASSQEAGTEAPYEQYF.

This sequence joins TRBV4-3 and TRBJ1-1, with a possible D match to TRBD1 (6 bases). The CDR3 sequence is 16 residues long. Trimming stripped 0 bases from V and 2 bases from J, with 13 bases between. Germline loops: CDR1 LGHNA, CDR2 YSLEER. The CDR3 loop is CASSQDGEGENTEAFF. The CDR3 DNA follows: TGCGCCAGCAGCCAAGATGGAGAGGGGGAAAACACTGAAGCTTTCTTT.

This chain joins TRBV5-1 and TRBJ2-7, with D possibly being TRBD1 or TRBD2 (5 bases each). V was trimmed by 0 bases and J by 5 bases, leaving 12 bases between them. Germline V gives CDR1 SGHRS, CDR2 YFSETQ. The CDR3 has 14 residues. The CDR3 loop reads CASSLDSRDDEQYF. As DNA, the CDR3 is TGCGCCAGCAGCTTGGATTCCAGGGACGACGAGCAGTACTTC.

This rearrangement joins TRBV5-1 to TRBJ2-1; TRBD1 aligns across 7 bases. V shed 7 bases, J shed 2 bases, and the junction held 6 bases outside the gene matches. CDR1 and CDR2 from the germline V gene are SGHRS and YFSETQ. The CDR3 has 14 residues. CDR3 in amino acids: CASYTQGPYNEQFF. The CDR3 nucleotides are TGCGCCAGCTATACACAGGGGCCCTACAATGAGCAGTTCTTC.

Only one count was recorded for this clone. The rearrangement links TRBV27 to TRBJ2-7; 8 bases align to TRBD1. Germline CDR1 and CDR2: MNHEY and SMNVEV (reference sequence). The trim removed 5 bases at V and 6 bases at J, leaving 12 bases unmatched. The CDR3 extends over 15 amino acids. As DNA, the CDR3 is TGTGCCAGCAGTCCAATGACAGGGGTAGAAGGCGAGCAGTACTTC. It yields the protein CASSPMTGVEGEQYF.

The V and J genes are TRBV5-1 and TRBJ2-3; D uncertain. CDR1 and CDR2 (germline): SGHRS, YFSETQ. This CDR3 comprises 16 residues. V was clipped by 4 bases and J by 0 bases, with 15 bases between them. The CDR3 reads CASSALTVTSTDTQYF. The CDR3 region has the DNA TGCGCCAGCAGCGCTCTGACGGTGACTAGCACAGATACGCAGTATTTT.